This T cell receptor (beta chain) was found in a study of T cell responses to AZD1222 COVID-19 vaccine. The study, taken as a whole, reports: Spike was spanned by vaccine-associated CD4 TCRs, which were dominant at 160-218 and 743-854. Spike-specific TCR repertoires showed rising breadth and depth after two AZD1222 doses. There were mostly white British donors and more females than males, and clonal diversity was possibly underestimated. Seropositive status at baseline applied to only 5 to 7 AZD1222 recipients.

The method was immunoSEQ multiplex PCR; TCRdb's version includes in-frame clones alone and lacks a portion of them. The table has roughly 170,000 clones, about 89% seen once. The junction had 4 bases not matched to a gene; V was cut back by 4 bases and J by 5 bases. Germline CDR1 and CDR2: SGDLS and YYNGEE. The CDR3 has 15 residues. This clone was picked up one time. What it recognizes is unknown. The material was peripheral blood, obtained on day 0 of AZD1222 vaccination. J is TRBJ2-2 and V is TRBV9, with 11 nucleotides matching TRBD2. The clonotype comes from an adult in good health. The CDR3 loop reads CASSLRTSGTGELFF. The CDR3 DNA follows: TGTGCCAGCAGCCTGCGGACTAGCGGGACCGGGGAGCTGTTTTTT.